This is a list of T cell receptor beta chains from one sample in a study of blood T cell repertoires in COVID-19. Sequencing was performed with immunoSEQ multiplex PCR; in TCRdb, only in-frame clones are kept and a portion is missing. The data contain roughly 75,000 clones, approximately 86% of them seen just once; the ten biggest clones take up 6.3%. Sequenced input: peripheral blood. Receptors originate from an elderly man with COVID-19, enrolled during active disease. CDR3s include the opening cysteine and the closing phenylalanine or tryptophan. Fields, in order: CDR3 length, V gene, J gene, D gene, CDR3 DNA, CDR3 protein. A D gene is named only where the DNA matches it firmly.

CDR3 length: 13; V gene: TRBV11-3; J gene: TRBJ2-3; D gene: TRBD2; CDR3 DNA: TGTGCCAGCAGCCGGGGGGAAAGAGATACGCAGTATTTT; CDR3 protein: CASSRGERDTQYF
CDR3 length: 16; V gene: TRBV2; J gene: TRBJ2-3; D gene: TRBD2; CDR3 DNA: TGTGCCAGCAGTTACCGACTAGCGGGGGGCACAGATACGCAGTATTTT; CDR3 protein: CASSYRLAGGTDTQYF
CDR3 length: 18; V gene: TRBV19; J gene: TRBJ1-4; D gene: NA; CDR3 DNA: TGTGCCAGCGCTAACTCACAGGGAATCGGGGCAACTAATGAAAAACTGTTTTTT; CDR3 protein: CASANSQGIGATNEKLFF
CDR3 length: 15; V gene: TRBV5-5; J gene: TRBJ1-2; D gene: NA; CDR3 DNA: TGTGCCAGCAGCTTGGGGAGAGCCGCTAACTATGGCTACACCTTC; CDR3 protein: CASSLGRAANYGYTF
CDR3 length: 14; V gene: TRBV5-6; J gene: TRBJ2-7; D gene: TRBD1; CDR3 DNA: TGTGCCAGCAGCTGGACAGGGCCTTCCTACGAGCAGTACTTC; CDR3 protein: CASSWTGPSYEQYF
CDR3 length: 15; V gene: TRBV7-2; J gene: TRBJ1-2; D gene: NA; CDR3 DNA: TGTGCCAGCAGCTTCTCGGGGGTCAGAGCGGGAGGCTACACCTTC; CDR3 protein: CASSFSGVRAGGYTF
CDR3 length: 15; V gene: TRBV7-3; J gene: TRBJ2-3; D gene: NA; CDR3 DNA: TGTGCCAGCAGCCCACTTCCGGGGGGCCAAGATACGCAGTATTTT; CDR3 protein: CASSPLPGGQDTQYF
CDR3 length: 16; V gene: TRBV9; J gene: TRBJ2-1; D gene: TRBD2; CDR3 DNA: TGTGCCAGCAGCGTATCCGGACTAGCGGGGAGGGGTGAGCAGTTCTTC; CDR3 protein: CASSVSGLAGRGEQFF
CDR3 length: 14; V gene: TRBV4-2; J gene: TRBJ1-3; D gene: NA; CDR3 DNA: TGTGCCAGCAGCCCAGGGGCTGGCGGAAACACCATATATTTT; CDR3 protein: CASSPGAGGNTIYF
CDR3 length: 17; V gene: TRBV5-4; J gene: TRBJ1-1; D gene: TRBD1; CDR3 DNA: TGTGCCAGCAGCCCGGGGACAGGGGAAGTGTGGAACACTGAAGCTTTCTTT; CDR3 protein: CASSPGTGEVWNTEAFF
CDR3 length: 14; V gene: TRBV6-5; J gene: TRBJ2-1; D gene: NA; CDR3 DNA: TGTGCCAGCAGTCCGGACTTCCGAGGCAATGAGCAGTTCTTC; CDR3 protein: CASSPDFRGNEQFF
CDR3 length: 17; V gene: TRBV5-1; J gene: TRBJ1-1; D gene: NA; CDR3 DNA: TGCGCCAGCAGCTTCGGACACTCGGGCGTCATGAACACTGAAGCTTTCTTT; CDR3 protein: CASSFGHSGVMNTEAFF
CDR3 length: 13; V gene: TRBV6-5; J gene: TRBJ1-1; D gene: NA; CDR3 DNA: TGTGCCAGCAGTTTCACGGTGAACACTGAAGCTTTCTTT; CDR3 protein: CASSFTVNTEAFF
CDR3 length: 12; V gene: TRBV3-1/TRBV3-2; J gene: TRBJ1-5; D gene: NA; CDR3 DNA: TGTGCCAGCAGCCAAGGTTTCGAGCCCCAGCATTTT; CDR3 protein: CASSQGFEPQHF
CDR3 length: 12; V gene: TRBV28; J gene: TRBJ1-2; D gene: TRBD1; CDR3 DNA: TGTGCCAGCTCTGGACAGGCCTATGGCTACACCTTC; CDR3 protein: CASSGQAYGYTF
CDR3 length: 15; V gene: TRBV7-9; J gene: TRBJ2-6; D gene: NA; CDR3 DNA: TGTGCCAGCAGCCCGGACTTTAGTGGGGCCAACGTCCTGACTTTC; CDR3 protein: CASSPDFSGANVLTF
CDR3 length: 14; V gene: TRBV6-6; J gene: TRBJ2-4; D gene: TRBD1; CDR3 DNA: TGTGCCAGCAGTTACGTTGGACAGGGCGTTTACCCGTACTTC; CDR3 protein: CASSYVGQGVYPYF
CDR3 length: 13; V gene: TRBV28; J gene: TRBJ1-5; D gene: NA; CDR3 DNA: TGTGCCAGCAGTCGGGACAACAATCAGCCCCAGCATTTT; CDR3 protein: CASSRDNNQPQHF
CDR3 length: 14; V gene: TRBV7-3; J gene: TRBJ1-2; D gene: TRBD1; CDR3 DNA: TGTGCCAGCAGCTTAACGGGGACAGCGGATGGCTACACCTTC; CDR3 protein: CASSLTGTADGYTF
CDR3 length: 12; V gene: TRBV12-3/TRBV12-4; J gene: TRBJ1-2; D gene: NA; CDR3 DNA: TGTGCCAGCAGACCACCGAGGGATGGCTACACCTTC; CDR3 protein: CASRPPRDGYTF
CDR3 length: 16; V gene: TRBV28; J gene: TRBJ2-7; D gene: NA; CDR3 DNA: TGTGCCAGCAGCTCACAAGATCAGACAGTCCGCTACGAGCAGTACTTC; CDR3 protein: CASSSQDQTVRYEQYF
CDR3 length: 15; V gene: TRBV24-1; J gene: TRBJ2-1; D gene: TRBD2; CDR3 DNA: TGTGCCACCAGTGCCCCTAGCGGGGGGGTCAATGAGCAGTTCTTC; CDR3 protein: CATSAPSGGVNEQFF
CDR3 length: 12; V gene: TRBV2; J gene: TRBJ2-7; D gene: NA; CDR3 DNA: TGTGCCAGCACTCAGACGGGTGGTGAGCAGTACTTC; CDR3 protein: CASTQTGGEQYF
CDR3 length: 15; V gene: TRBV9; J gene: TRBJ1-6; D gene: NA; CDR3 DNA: TGTGCCAGCAGCGTATCCAGCTCCTATAATTCACCCCTCCACTTT; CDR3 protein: CASSVSSSYNSPLHF
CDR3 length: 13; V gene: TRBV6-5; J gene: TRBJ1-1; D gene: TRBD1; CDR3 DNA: TGTGCCAGCAACCTCGGAGGGGGCCGTGAAGCTTTCTTT; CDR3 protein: CASNLGGGREAFF
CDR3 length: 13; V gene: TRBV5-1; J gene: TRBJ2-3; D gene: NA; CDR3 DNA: TGCGCCAGCAGCTTGACCGGACTCCTCGGGCAGTATTTT; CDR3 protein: CASSLTGLLGQYF
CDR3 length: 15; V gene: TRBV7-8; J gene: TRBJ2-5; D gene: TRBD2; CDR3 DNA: TGTGCCAGCAGCCATACGCGGGGGGGCGAGAAGACCCAGTACTTC; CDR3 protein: CASSHTRGGEKTQYF
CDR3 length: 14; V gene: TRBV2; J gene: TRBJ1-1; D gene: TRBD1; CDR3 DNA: TGTGCCAGCAGCTCCTATGGGACAGGGGGGCCCTCGGGTTTT; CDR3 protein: CASSSYGTGGPSGF
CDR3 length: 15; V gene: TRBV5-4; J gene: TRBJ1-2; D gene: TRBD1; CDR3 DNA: TGTGCCAGCAGCTCTGGGACAGATTATAACTATGGCTACACCTTC; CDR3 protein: CASSSGTDYNYGYTF
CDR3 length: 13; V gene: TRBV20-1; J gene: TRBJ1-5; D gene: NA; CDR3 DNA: TGCAGTGCTAGTCGAAGCCCGAATCAGCCCCAGCATTTT; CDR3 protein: CSASRSPNQPQHF
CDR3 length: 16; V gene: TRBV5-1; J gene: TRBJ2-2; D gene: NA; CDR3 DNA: TGCGCCAGCAGCTCGTCCAGCAGGGGTGAGATCGGGGAGCTGTTTTTT; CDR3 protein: CASSSSSRGEIGELFF
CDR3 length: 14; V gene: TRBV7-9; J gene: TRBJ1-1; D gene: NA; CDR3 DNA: TGTGCCAGCAGCACGCGACAGACGAACACTGAAGCTTTCTTT; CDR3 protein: CASSTRQTNTEAFF
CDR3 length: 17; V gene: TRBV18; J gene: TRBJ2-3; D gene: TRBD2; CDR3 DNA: TGTGCCAGCTCACCACAGAATCTAGCGGGGTCAACAGATACGCAGTATTTT; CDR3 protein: CASSPQNLAGSTDTQYF
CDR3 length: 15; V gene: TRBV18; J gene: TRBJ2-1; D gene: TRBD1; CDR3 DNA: TGTGCCAGCTCACCAAGGACAGGGGATTACAATGAGCAGTTCTTC; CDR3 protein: CASSPRTGDYNEQFF
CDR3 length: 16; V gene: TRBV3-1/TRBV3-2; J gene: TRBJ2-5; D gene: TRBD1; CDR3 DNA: TGTGCCAGCAGCCTTTTCCCGGGACAGGGTAGGGGGACCCAGTACTTC; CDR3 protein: CASSLFPGQGRGTQYF
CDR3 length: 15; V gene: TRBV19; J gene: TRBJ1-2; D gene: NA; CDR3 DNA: TGTGCCAGTAGTATTTCGGTATTAAGAGACTATGGCTACACCTTC; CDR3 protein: CASSISVLRDYGYTF
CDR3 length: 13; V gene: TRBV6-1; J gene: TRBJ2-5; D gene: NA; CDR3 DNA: TGTGCCAGCAGTGAAGCGCTTCGCGGGACCCAGTACTTC; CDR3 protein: CASSEALRGTQYF
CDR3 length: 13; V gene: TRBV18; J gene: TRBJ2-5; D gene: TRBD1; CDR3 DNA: TGTGCCAGCTCTCGGGACAGGACCGAGACCCAGTACTTC; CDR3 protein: CASSRDRTETQYF
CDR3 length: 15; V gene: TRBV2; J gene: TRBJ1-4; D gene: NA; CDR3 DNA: TGTGCCAGCAGTGGGGGGGGAGGGAGAAATGAAAAACTGTTTTTT; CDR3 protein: CASSGGGGRNEKLFF
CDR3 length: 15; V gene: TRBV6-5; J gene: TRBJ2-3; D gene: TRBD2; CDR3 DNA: TGTGCCAGCGCGCGGTTGGGGGGGGGCACAGATACGCAGTATTTT; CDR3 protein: CASARLGGGTDTQYF
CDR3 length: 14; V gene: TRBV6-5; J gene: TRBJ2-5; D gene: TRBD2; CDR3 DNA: TGTGCCAGCAGGGCAGCGGGGGGGGCGGAGACCCAGTACTTC; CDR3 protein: CASRAAGGAETQYF
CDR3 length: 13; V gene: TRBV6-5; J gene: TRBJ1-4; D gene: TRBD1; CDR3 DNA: TGTGCCAGCAGTTACCGACAGGGCGAAAAACTGTTTTTT; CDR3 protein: CASSYRQGEKLFF
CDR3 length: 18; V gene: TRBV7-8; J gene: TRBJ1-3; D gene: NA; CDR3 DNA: TGTGCCAGCAGCTCACCTATTTCCAGGGTGATAACTGGAAACACCATATATTTT; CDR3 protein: CASSSPISRVITGNTIYF
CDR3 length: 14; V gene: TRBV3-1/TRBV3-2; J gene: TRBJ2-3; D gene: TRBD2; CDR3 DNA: TGTGCCAGCAGGACGACTAGCGGCACAGATACGCAGTATTTT; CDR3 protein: CASRTTSGTDTQYF
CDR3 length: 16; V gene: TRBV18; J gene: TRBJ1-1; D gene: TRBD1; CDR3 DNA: TGTGCCAGCTCACCCTTGATGCGGACAGGTAACACTGAAGCTTTCTTT; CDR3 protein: CASSPLMRTGNTEAFF